These T cell receptor beta chains were read from a single sample in a study of post-analysis software for immune sequencing data. One entry per CDR3 protein, called by TCRdb with MiXCR from the PCR reads. Found here are 750,000 to 950,000 distinct CDR3 sequences, around 46% of them singletons; the top ten hold roughly 4.5%. Sequenced: blood. These receptor sequences come from a girl aged 5-17 years with multiple sclerosis. CDR3s include the opening cysteine and the closing phenylalanine or tryptophan. The order of the fields is D gene, V gene, clone size, J gene, CDR3 DNA, CDR3 protein. D genes are given only for firm matches. Clone size, where shown, is once, few, many, or a class for clones that have expanded.

d_gene: .; v_gene: TRBV14; abundance: once; j_gene: TRBJ2-3; CDR3nt: TGTGCCAGCAGCCCCCTCGGCCTAGCCGGCACCGCAGATACGCAGTATTTT; CDR3aa: CASSPLGLAGTADTQYF
d_gene: .; v_gene: TRBV20-1; abundance: .; j_gene: TRBJ1-5; CDR3nt: TGCAGTGCTAGTACTGGCAGGCTTCAGCCCCAGCATTTT; CDR3aa: CSASTGRLQPQHF
d_gene: .; v_gene: TRBV5-1; abundance: .; j_gene: TRBJ2-5; CDR3nt: TGCGCCAGCAGCTTGGCCAATCGGTTAGAGACCCAGTACTTC; CDR3aa: CASSLANRLETQYF
d_gene: TRBD1; v_gene: TRBV20-1; abundance: .; j_gene: TRBJ2-7; CDR3nt: TGCAGTGCAACGGACAGGAGTAGCTCCTGGGAGCAGTACTTC; CDR3aa: CSATDRSSSWEQYF
d_gene: .; v_gene: TRBV2; abundance: few; j_gene: TRBJ2-3; CDR3nt: TGTGCCAGCAATAAGGACTCAGATACGCAGTATTTT; CDR3aa: CASNKDSDTQYF
d_gene: .; v_gene: TRBV3-1; abundance: .; j_gene: TRBJ2-7; CDR3nt: TGTGCCAGCAGCCAGGGGCAGGGGCTGACCTACGAGCAGTACTTC; CDR3aa: CASSQGQGLTYEQYF
d_gene: .; v_gene: TRBV7-9; abundance: once; j_gene: TRBJ2-5; CDR3nt: TGTGCCAGCAGCTTAGCGTCCCGGGGGCTGGAGACCCAGTACTTC; CDR3aa: CASSLASRGLETQYF
d_gene: TRBD1; v_gene: TRBV20-1; abundance: .; j_gene: TRBJ2-7; CDR3nt: TGCAGTGCTAGAGGTCACTTAGCCGGGACAGGGGGCCCCGAGCAGTACTTC; CDR3aa: CSARGHLAGTGGPEQYF
d_gene: .; v_gene: TRBV29-1; abundance: .; j_gene: TRBJ1-2; CDR3nt: TGCAGCGTTGTCTCCGGAGACCAATATGGCTACACCTTC; CDR3aa: CSVVSGDQYGYTF
d_gene: .; v_gene: TRBV28; abundance: once; j_gene: TRBJ2-7; CDR3nt: TGTGCCAGCAGTTGGGACGAGGACCTCTACGAGCAGTACTTC; CDR3aa: CASSWDEDLYEQYF
d_gene: .; v_gene: TRBV9; abundance: .; j_gene: TRBJ2-3; CDR3nt: TGTGCCAGCAGCCCCCCCCTGGGGCGGTCCACAGATACGCAGTATTTT; CDR3aa: CASSPPLGRSTDTQYF
d_gene: TRBD2; v_gene: TRBV29-1; abundance: .; j_gene: TRBJ2-1; CDR3nt: TGCAGCGTATCCCCGGGACTAGAAGTCAATGAGCAGTTCTTC; CDR3aa: CSVSPGLEVNEQFF
d_gene: TRBD2; v_gene: TRBV6-2/TRBV6-3; abundance: .; j_gene: TRBJ2-5; CDR3nt: TGTGCCAGCAACGACTTTGGACTAGCGGGTGAAGAGACCCAGTACTTC; CDR3aa: CASNDFGLAGEETQYF
d_gene: .; v_gene: TRBV12-3/TRBV12-4; abundance: .; j_gene: TRBJ2-5; CDR3nt: TGTGCCAGCAGTCGGGACACGGGGGAGACCCAGTACTTC; CDR3aa: CASSRDTGETQYF
d_gene: .; v_gene: TRBV12-3/TRBV12-4; abundance: .; j_gene: TRBJ2-7; CDR3nt: TGTGCCAGCAGCACCGGTGGGGCCTACGAGCAGTACTTC; CDR3aa: CASSTGGAYEQYF
d_gene: TRBD1; v_gene: TRBV29-1; abundance: .; j_gene: TRBJ2-1; CDR3nt: TGCAGCGTTGAAGACGGACAGGGGTTCGATGAGCAGTTCTTC; CDR3aa: CSVEDGQGFDEQFF
d_gene: .; v_gene: TRBV4-1; abundance: few; j_gene: TRBJ2-7; CDR3nt: TGCGCCAGCAGCCAAGACAACGGGGGAGCTTTCTACGAGCAGTACTTC; CDR3aa: CASSQDNGGAFYEQYF
d_gene: .; v_gene: TRBV7-9; abundance: few; j_gene: TRBJ2-1; CDR3nt: TGTGCCAGCACTGGCGGGATCAATGAGCAGTTCTTC; CDR3aa: CASTGGINEQFF
d_gene: .; v_gene: TRBV7-9; abundance: .; j_gene: TRBJ2-5; CDR3nt: TGTGCCAGTAGCTCCTACAGGGGTGCCCTGGAGGGTGAGCAGTACTTC; CDR3aa: CASSSYRGALEGEQYF
d_gene: .; v_gene: TRBV21-1; abundance: .; j_gene: TRBJ1-1; CDR3nt: TGTGCCAGCAGCAAAGCCTCCCCGACAGGGGAGGACACTGAAGCTTTCTTT; CDR3aa: CASSKASPTGEDTEAFF
d_gene: TRBD1; v_gene: TRBV27; abundance: .; j_gene: TRBJ1-5; CDR3nt: TGTGCCAGCAGTACCACAGGGGGAGATCAGCCCCAGCATTTT; CDR3aa: CASSTTGGDQPQHF
d_gene: .; v_gene: TRBV7-9; abundance: .; j_gene: TRBJ2-1; CDR3nt: TGTGCCAGCAGCTTATCTGCCTCCTCCTACAATGAGCAGTTCTTC; CDR3aa: CASSLSASSYNEQFF
d_gene: .; v_gene: TRBV7-8; abundance: .; j_gene: TRBJ1-1; CDR3nt: TGTGCCAGCAGCTTAGAACCGGCGGGAGGGTCTTTCTTT; CDR3aa: CASSLEPAGGSFF
d_gene: .; v_gene: TRBV7-9; abundance: .; j_gene: TRBJ2-4; CDR3nt: TGTGCCAGCAGCCTGGAGGTAGCCAAAAACATTCAGTACTTC; CDR3aa: CASSLEVAKNIQYF
d_gene: TRBD1; v_gene: TRBV20-1; abundance: .; j_gene: TRBJ2-1; CDR3nt: TGCAGTGCTAGTCGTTTTGGGGGACAGGGGTCCAATGAGCAGTTCTTC; CDR3aa: CSASRFGGQGSNEQFF
d_gene: .; v_gene: TRBV27; abundance: .; j_gene: TRBJ2-4; CDR3nt: TGTGCCAGCAGTCCGAGTGACCCTCTGGATCAGTACTTC; CDR3aa: CASSPSDPLDQYF
d_gene: TRBD2; v_gene: TRBV10-3; abundance: .; j_gene: TRBJ2-7; CDR3nt: TGTGCCATCAGTGAGCGGCTAGCGGCCAGCTCCTACGAGCAGTACTTC; CDR3aa: CAISERLAASSYEQYF
d_gene: .; v_gene: TRBV20-1; abundance: .; j_gene: TRBJ2-7; CDR3nt: TGCAGTGCACCCGTGGGGAACACATTCTCCTACGAGCAGTACTTC; CDR3aa: CSAPVGNTFSYEQYF
d_gene: .; v_gene: TRBV20-1; abundance: few; j_gene: TRBJ2-1; CDR3nt: TGCAGTGCTAGTAGCGAGACCTCCGACAATGAGCAGTTCTTC; CDR3aa: CSASSETSDNEQFF